Included here is one TCR beta chain sequence, with context. What it recognizes is unknown. PCR was performed using 60 Vbeta and 13 Jbeta primers. The repertoire was sequenced with immunoSEQ multiplex PCR; TCRdb's copy has only in-frame clones and lacks some. The sample carries about 130,000 clones, approximately 80% recorded once. This sample is part of a study of cytomegalovirus exposure and HLA in healthy donors. Study-wide findings and caveats: TCR beta V- and J-gene trimming, according to a later analysis, was linked to a missense DCLRE1C variant. Data from an earlier analysis indicated that most TCR beta V segments were productive either about 90% or about 30% of the time. In a later analysis, DRB1 alleles had the most associated TCRs; HLA-C alleles the fewest. Several top significant clusters appeared, in a later analysis, to be linked to common viral pathogens.

This CDR3 has 13 amino acids. Germline CDR1 reads SGHRS; CDR2 reads YFSETQ. The V end lost 0 bases, the J end lost 6 bases, and 7 bases lay between the germline ends. The chain joins TRBV5-1 to TRBJ2-1; D gene ambiguous. The sequencing input was PBMCs. The TCR sequence derives from a man younger than 45 in good health and CMV-seronegative. This chain's CDR3 is CASSLGSRNEQFF. As DNA, the CDR3 is TGCGCCAGCAGCTTGGGTAGCCGCAATGAGCAGTTCTTC.